This T cell receptor beta chain was sequenced in a study of shared clonotypes between healthy human individuals. The naive CD8 fraction comprised CD45RO-negative cells positively selected for CCR7 and excluded terminally differentiated effector memory CD45RA+ cells. Turning to this clone: What it binds is not known.

Study-level points and caveats: As a rule, naive subsets had a larger estimated richness than memory subsets.

This CDR3 spans 13 amino acids. V dropped 5 bases and J dropped 1 base, with 5 bases sitting between them. CDR1 is SEHNR and CDR2 is FQNEAQ in the germline V gene (reference sequence). The method was immunoSEQ multiplex PCR; TCRdb's version includes in-frame clones alone and lacks a portion of them. Of about 2 million clones listed, roughly 95% were seen once; the top ten hold 0.95% to 1.5%. The sequenced sample consisted of naive CD8+ T cells sorted from blood. The V gene is TRBV7-9, the J gene TRBJ2-2; D gene unclear. The receptor comes from a young man in good health. The CDR3 loop reads CASSGRNTGELFF. The CDR3 DNA follows: TGTGCCAGCAGCGGTCGGAACACCGGGGAGCTGTTTTTT.